The rows below give T cell receptor beta chains drawn from one sample of a study of naive and memory T cell subsets. TCRdb re-derived calls from the UMI-ligation and nested PCR reads in MiXCR, one entry per CDR3 protein. The table lists 150,000 or so distinct CDR3 sequences, over 20% of them singletons. Sequencing was performed on naive CD4+ T cells from blood. The origin of the receptors is a human donor in good health. Both conserved end residues are part of each CDR3. Fields, in order: V gene, clone size, J gene, D gene, CDR3 DNA, CDR3 protein. A D gene is named only where the DNA matches it firmly. Not all rows give a size; the values are once, few, many and, for expanded clones, a class.

>TRBV7-9|few|TRBJ2-4|-
TGTGCCAGCAGCCCAGGTGGTTGGGAAAACATTCAGTACTTC
CASSPGGWENIQYF
>TRBV7-2|few|TRBJ2-1|-
TGTGCCAGCAGCCCAGTCGCTGCCAGCGATGAGCAGTTCTTC
CASSPVAASDEQFF
>TRBV12-3/TRBV12-4|few|TRBJ2-7|-
TGTGCCAGCAGTTTAATGAGCCCGTACGAGCAGTACTTC
CASSLMSPYEQYF
>TRBV28|-|TRBJ1-5|TRBD1
TGTGCCAGCAGACAAACCGGGACAGGGACACGCAATCAGCCCCAGCATTTT
CASRQTGTGTRNQPQHF
>TRBV21-1|-|TRBJ2-3|-
TGTGCCAGCCCTCTGGGCGTCACAGATACGCAGTATTTT
CASPLGVTDTQYF
>TRBV20-1|-|TRBJ2-7|-
TGCAGTGCCGGGAATTTGCGGGACGAGCAGTACTTC
CSAGNLRDEQYF
>TRBV5-1|few|TRBJ2-3|TRBD2
TGCGCCAGCAGCCAGGGACTAGCGGGAGCAAGCACAGATACGCAGTATTTT
CASSQGLAGASTDTQYF
>TRBV7-9|few|TRBJ1-6|-
TGTGCCAGCAGCCGAGGGGGGAATTCACCCCTCCACTTT
CASSRGGNSPLHF
>TRBV20-1|-|TRBJ1-2|-
TGCAGTGCTAGAGATGGTCGGTGGTCCCTCTATGGCTACACCTTC
CSARDGRWSLYGYTF
>TRBV30|few|TRBJ2-1|TRBD2
TGTGCCTGGAGTGCCCCGGGACTAAAATACAATGAGCAGTTCTTC
CAWSAPGLKYNEQFF
>TRBV6-5|-|TRBJ2-3|TRBD2
TGTGCCAGCAGTTACTCCCGGGAGGGCCCAGATACGCAGTATTTT
CASSYSREGPDTQYF